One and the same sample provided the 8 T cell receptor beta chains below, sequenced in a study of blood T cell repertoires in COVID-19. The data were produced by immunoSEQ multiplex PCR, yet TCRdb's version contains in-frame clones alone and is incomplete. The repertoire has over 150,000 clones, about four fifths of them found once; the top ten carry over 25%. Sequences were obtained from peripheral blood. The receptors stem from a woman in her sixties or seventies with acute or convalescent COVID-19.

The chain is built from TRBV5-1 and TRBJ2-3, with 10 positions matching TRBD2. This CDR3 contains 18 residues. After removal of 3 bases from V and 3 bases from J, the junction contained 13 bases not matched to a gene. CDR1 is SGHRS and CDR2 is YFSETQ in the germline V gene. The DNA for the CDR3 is TGCGCCAGCAGCTCGGGACTAGCGCGGGGGGGCGGAACAGATACGCAGTATTTT. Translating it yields CASSSGLARGGGTDTQYF.

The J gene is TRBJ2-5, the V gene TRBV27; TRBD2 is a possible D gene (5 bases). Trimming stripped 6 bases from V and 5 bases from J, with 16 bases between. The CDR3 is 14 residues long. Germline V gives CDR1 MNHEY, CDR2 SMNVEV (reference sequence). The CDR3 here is CASRSHGRRETQYF. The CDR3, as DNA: TGTGCCAGCAGATCGCACGGGCGGAGGGAGACCCAGTACTTC.

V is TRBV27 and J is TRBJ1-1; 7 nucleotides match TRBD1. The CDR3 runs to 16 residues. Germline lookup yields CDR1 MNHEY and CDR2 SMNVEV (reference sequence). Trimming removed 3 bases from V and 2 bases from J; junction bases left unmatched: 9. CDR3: CASSLATGSFNTEAFF. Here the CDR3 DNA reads TGTGCCAGCAGTTTGGCGACAGGGAGCTTCAACACTGAAGCTTTCTTT.

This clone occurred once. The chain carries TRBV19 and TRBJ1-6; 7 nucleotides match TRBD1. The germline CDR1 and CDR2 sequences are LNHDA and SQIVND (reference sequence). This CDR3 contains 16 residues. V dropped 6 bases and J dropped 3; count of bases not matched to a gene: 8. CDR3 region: CASRRDSYIYNSPLHF. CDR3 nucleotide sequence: TGTGCCAGTAGAAGGGACAGCTATATCTATAATTCACCCCTCCACTTT. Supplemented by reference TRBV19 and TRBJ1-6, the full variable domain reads DGGITQSPKYLFRKEGQNVTLSCEQNLNHDAMYWYRQDPGQGLRLIYYSQIVNDFQKGDIAEGYSVSREKKESFPLTVTSAQKNPTAFYLCASRRDSYIYNSPLHFGNGTRLTVT.

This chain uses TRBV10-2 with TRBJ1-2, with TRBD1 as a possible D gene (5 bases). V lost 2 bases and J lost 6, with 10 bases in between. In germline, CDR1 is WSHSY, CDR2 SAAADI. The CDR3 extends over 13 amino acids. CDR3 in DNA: TGCGCCAGCAGTGAGAATCAGGGTCATGGCTACACCTTC. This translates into CASSENQGHGYTF.

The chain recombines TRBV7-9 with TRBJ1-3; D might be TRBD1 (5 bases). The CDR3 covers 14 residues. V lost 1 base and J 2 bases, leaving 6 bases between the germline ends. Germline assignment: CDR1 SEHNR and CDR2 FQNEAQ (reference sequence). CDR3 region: CASSLVRAGNTIYF. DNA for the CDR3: TGTGCCAGCAGCTTAGTCAGGGCTGGAAACACCATATATTTT.

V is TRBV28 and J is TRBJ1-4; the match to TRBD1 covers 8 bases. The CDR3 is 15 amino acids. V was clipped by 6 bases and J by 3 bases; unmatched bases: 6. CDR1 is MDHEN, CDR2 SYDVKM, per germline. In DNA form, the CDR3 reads TGTGCCAGCAGCACCCAGGGGGCGGCTAATGAAAAACTGTTTTTT. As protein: CASSTQGAANEKLFF.

The CDR3 DNA reads TGCGCCAGCAGTGAGTCCGGCGCTAGAACTGAAGCTTTCTTT. Amino acid sequence: CASSESGARTEAFF. The rearrangement links TRBV10-2 to TRBJ1-1; D is undetermined. CDR1 and CDR2 from the germline V gene are WSHSY and SAAADI. The V and J ends lost 0 bases and 5 bases respectively, with 10 bases between them. This CDR3 has 14 residues.